This T cell receptor (beta chain) comes out of a study of CD8+ T cells in alopecia areata. Study observations and caveats: Lesional scalp displayed greater clonality than normal scalp, most notably in alopecia totalis/universalis.

CDR3 length: 14 amino acids. The germline V and J ends were trimmed by 6 bases and 0 bases, with 10 bases remaining between them. Germline V gene sequence: CDR1 SGHTA, CDR2 FQGNSA. RNA extraction and reverse transcription yielded cDNA as sequencing template. Profiling relied on immunoSEQ multiplex PCR, and the TCRdb table lists in-frame clones only, not all of them. The data hold about 220,000 clones, with more than 45% observed a single time. The treatment denotes: oral pan-JAK inhibitor, 5-10 mg twice daily. Only a few counts were recorded for this clone. Its antigen remains unknown. The sample was CD4+ T cells sorted from blood, taken at week 4, from a patient treated with tofacitinib. The receptor's source is a human donor with alopecia areata. The V gene is TRBV7-2, the J gene TRBJ2-3, with a weak D call TRBD2 (6 bases). CDR3 nucleotides: TGTGCCAGCAGAGCGGGTGCAAGCACAGATACGCAGTATTTT. The encoded protein is CASRAGASTDTQYF.